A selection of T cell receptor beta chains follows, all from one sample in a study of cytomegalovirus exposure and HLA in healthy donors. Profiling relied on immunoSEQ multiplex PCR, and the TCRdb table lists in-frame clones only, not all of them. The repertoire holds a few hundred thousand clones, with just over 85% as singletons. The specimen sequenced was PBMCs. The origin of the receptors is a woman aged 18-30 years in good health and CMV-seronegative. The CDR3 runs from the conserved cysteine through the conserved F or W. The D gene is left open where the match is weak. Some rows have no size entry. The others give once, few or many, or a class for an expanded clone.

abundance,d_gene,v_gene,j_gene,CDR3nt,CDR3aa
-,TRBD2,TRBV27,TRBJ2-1,TGTGCCAGCAGTCCCCAGACTGGACTAGCGGGAACCTACAATGAGCAGTTCTTC,CASSPQTGLAGTYNEQFF
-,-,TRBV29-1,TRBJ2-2,TGCAGCACGACTAGGGGAACAAGCACCGGGGAGCTGTTTTTT,CSTTRGTSTGELFF
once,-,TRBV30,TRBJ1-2,TGTGCCTGGAGTGTACTGGGCAGGGAGGACTATGGCTACACCTTC,CAWSVLGREDYGYTF
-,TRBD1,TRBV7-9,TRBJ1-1,TGTGCCAGCAGCGGCCGGTCCCGGGACAGGGAATGGTGGGACACTGAAGCTTTCTTT,CASSGRSRDREWWDTEAFF
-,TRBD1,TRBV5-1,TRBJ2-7,TGCGCCAGCAGCTTGGCCGACAGGGGCTACGAGCAGTACTTC,CASSLADRGYEQYF
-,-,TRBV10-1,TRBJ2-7,TGCGCCAGCAGTGAGGGGCAGGGGACCTTCTACGAGCAGTACTTC,CASSEGQGTFYEQYF
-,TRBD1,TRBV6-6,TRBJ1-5,TGTGCCAGCAGCTTGGGACAGGGGGTTCGGGATCAGCCCCAGCATTTT,CASSLGQGVRDQPQHF
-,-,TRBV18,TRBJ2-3,TGTGCCAGCTCACCACTAGGGGTTTCCAGCACAGATACGCAGTATTTT,CASSPLGVSSTDTQYF
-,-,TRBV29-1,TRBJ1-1,TGCAGCGTCTTATGGCCCAGCGGACCCCGGAGGGCTGAAGCTTTCTTT,CSVLWPSGPRRAEAFF
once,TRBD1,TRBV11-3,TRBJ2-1,TGTGCCAGCAGCCCCAGACAGGGGTACAATGAGCAGTTCTTC,CASSPRQGYNEQFF
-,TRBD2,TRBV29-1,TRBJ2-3,TGCAGCGTATTACTAGCGGGAGGGAACACAGATACGCAGTATTTT,CSVLLAGGNTDTQYF
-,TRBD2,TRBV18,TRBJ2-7,TGTGCCAGCTCACCATTCTCTAGCGGGGGGCGATACGAGCAGTACTTC,CASSPFSSGGRYEQYF
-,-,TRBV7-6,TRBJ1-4,TGTGCCAGCAGCTCTCTTGCAACTAATGAAAAACTGTTTTTT,CASSSLATNEKLFF
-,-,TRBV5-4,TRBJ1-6,TGTGCCAGCACCTTGGACAGCCGCAGTGTAGCCCTCCACTTT,CASTLDSRSVALHF
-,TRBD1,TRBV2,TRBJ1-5,TGTGCCAGCAGTGGTCTCTTGCGGGACAGAACTAATCAGCCCCAGCATTTT,CASSGLLRDRTNQPQHF
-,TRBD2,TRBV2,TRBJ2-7,TGTGCCAGCAGTTCACCGACTAGCGGGACGCCCTACGAGCAGTACTTC,CASSSPTSGTPYEQYF
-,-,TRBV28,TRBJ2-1,TGTGCCAGCAGTTTGTACCGGGAGACAGACAATGAGCAGTTCTTC,CASSLYRETDNEQFF
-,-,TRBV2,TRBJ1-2,TGTGCCAGCAGTGGAGAATCCTTCAGGGTTGGGGGCTACACCTTC,CASSGESFRVGGYTF
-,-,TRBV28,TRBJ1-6,TGTGCCAGCAGTTTCCGTTCTCAGGACGGGAGATCACCCCTCCACTTT,CASSFRSQDGRSPLHF
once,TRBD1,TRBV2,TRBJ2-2,TGTGCCAGCAGAGGGCAGGGGGCGAACACCGGGGAGCTGTTTTTT,CASRGQGANTGELFF
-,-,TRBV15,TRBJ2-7,TGTGCCACCAGCAGAGACCGAGGGTCCGAGCAGTACTTC,CATSRDRGSEQYF
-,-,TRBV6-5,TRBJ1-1,TGTGCCAGCAGGCGTATGAACACTGAAGCTTTCTTT,CASRRMNTEAFF
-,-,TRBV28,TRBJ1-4,TGTGCCAGCAGTTTGGTGGGAGAGTTGAGTGGTCTGTTTTTT,CASSLVGELSGLFF
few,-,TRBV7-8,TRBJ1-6,TGTGCCAGCAGCTTACATTGGGCCTTAAATTCACCCCTCCACTTT,CASSLHWALNSPLHF
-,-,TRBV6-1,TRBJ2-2,TGTGCCAGCAGGGGCGCGAACACCGGGGAGCTGTTTTTT,CASRGANTGELFF
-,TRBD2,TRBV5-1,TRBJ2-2,TGCGCCAGCAGCTTCGCGCGGGAGGGCGTCGGGGAGCTGTTTTTT,CASSFAREGVGELFF
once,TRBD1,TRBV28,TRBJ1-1,TGTGCCAGCGGGGACAGGGGCTTTCCTGAAGCTTTCTTT,CASGDRGFPEAFF
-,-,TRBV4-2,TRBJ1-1,TGTGCCAGCAGCAAACGTGGGGAGGGGTCGAACACTGAAGCTTTCTTT,CASSKRGEGSNTEAFF
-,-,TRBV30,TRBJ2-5,TGTGCCTGGAGTACCCGAGGCTGGGAGACCCAGTACTTC,CAWSTRGWETQYF
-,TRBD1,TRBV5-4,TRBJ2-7,TGTGCCAGCAGCTTCTCCTGGGACAGGGAAACCTACGAGCAGTACTTC,CASSFSWDRETYEQYF
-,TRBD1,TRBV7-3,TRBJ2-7,TGTGCCAGCAGCGTACAGGGGAATAGCTACGAGCAGTACTTC,CASSVQGNSYEQYF
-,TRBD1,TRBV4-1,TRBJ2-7,TGCGCCAGCAGCCAAGAAGGACAGGGTTCCTACGAGCAGTACTTC,CASSQEGQGSYEQYF